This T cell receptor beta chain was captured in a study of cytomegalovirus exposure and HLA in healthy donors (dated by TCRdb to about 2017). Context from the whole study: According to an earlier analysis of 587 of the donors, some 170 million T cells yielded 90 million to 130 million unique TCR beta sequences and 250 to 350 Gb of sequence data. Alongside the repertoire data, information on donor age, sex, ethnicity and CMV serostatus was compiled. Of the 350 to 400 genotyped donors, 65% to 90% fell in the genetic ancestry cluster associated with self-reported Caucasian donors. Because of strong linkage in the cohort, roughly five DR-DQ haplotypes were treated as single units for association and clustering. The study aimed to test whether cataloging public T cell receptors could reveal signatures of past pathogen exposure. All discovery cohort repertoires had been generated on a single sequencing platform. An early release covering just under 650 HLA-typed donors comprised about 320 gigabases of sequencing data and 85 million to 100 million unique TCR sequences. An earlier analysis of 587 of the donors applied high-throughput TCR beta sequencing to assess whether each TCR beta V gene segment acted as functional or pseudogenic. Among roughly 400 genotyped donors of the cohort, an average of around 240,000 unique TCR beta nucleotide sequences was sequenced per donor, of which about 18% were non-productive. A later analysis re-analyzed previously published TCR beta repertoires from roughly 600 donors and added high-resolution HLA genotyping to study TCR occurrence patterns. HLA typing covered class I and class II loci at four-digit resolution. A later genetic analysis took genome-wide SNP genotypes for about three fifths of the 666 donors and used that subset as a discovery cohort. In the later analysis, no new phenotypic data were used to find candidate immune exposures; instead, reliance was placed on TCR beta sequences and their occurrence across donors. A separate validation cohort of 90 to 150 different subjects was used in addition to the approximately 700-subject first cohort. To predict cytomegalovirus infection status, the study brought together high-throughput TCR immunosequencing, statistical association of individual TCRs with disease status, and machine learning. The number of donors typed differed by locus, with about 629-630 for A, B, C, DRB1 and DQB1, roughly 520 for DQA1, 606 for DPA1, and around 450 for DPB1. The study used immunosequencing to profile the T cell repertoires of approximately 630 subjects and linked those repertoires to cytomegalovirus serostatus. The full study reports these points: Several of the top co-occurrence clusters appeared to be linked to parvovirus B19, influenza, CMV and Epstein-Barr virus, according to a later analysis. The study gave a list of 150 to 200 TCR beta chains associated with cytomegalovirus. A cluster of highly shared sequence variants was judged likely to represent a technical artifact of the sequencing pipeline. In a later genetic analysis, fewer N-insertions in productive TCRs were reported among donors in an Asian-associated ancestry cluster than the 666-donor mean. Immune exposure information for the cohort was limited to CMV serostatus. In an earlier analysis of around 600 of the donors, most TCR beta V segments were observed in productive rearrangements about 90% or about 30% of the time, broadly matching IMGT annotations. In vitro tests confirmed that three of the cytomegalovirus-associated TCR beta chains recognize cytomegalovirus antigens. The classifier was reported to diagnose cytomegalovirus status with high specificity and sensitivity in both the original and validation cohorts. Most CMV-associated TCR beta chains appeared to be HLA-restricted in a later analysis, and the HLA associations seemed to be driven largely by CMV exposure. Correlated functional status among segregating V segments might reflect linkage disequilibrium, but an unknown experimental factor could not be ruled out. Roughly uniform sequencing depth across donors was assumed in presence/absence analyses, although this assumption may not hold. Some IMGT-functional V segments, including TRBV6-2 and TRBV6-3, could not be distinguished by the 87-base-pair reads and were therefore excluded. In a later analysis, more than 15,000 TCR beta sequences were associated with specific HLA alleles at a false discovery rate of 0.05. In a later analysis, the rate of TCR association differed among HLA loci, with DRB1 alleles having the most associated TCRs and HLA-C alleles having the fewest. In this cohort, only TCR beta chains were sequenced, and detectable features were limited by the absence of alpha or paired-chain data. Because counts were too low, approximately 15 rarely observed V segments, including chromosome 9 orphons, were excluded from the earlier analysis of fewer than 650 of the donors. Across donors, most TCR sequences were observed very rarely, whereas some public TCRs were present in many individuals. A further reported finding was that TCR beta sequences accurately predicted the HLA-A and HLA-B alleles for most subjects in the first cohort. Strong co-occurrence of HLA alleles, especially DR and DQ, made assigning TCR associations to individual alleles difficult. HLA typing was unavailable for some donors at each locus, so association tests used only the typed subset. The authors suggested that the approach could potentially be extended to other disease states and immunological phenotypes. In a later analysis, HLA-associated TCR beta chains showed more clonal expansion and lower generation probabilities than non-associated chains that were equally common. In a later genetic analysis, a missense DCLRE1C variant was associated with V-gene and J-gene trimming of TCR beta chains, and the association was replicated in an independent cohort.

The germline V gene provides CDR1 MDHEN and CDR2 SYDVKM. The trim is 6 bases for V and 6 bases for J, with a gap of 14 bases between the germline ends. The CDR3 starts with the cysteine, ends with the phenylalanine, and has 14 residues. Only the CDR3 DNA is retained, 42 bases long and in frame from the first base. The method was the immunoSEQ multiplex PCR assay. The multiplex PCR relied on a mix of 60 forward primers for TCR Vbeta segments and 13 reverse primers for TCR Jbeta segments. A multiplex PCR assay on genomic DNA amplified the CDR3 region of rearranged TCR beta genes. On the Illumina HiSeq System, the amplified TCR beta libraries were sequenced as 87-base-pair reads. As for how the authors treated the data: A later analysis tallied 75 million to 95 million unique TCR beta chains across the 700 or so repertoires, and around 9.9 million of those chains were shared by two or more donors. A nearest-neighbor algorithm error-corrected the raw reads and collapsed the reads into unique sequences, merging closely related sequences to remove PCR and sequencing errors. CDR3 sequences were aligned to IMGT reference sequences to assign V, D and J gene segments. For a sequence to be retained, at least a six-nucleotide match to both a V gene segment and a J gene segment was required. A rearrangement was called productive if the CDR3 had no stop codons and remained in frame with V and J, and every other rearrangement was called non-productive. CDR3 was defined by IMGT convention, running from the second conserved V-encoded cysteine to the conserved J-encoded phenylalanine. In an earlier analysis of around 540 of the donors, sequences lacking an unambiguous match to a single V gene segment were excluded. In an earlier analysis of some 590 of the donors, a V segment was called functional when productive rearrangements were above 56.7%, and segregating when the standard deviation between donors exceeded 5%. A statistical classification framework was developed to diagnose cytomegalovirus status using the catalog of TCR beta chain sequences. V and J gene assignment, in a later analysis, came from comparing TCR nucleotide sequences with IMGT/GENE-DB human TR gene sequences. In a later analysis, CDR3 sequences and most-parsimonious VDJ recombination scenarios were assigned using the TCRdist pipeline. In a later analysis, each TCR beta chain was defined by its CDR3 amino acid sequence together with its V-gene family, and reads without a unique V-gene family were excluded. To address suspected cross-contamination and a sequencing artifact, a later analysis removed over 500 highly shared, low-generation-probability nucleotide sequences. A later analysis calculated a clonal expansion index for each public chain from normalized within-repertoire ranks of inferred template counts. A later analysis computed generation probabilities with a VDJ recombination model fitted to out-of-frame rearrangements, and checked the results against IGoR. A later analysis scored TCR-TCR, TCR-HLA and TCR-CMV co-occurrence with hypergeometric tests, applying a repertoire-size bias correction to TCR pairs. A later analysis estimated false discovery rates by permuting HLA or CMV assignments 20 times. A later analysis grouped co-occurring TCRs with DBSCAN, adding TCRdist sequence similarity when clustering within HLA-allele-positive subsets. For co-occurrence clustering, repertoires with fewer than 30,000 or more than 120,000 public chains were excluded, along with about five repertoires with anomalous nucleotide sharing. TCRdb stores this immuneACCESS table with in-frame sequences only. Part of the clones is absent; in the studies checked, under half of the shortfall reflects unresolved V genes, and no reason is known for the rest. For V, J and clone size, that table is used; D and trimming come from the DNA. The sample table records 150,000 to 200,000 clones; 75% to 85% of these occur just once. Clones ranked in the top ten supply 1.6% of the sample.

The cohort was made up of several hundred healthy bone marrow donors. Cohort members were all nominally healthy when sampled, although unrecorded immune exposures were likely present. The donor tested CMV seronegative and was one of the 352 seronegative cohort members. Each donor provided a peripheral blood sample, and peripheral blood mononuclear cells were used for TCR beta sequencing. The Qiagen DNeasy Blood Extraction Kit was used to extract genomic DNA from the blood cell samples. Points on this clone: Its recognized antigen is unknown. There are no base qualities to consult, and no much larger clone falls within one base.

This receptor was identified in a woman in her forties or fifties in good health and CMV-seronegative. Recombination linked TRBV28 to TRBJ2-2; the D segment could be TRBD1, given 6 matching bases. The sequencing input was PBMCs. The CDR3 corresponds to CASSPNYRAGELFF. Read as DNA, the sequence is TGTGCCAGCAGCCCGAACTACAGGGCCGGGGAGCTGTTTTTT. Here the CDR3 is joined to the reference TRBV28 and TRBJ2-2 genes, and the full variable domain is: DVKVTQSSRYLVKRTGEKVFLECVQDMDHENMFWYRQDPGLGLRLIYFSYDVKMKEKGDIPEGYSVSREKKERFSLILESASTNQTSMYLCASSPNYRAGELFFGEGSRLTVL.